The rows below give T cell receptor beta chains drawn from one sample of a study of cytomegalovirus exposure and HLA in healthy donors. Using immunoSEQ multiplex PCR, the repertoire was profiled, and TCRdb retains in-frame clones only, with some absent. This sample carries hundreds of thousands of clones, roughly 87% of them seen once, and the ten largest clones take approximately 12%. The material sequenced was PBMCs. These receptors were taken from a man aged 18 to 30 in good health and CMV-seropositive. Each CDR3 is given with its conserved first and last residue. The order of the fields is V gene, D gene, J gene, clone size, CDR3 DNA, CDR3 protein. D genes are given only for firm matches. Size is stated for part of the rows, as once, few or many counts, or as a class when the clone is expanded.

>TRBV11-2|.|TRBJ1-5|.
TGTGCCAGCAGCTTAGATGGCGGGGATCAGCCCCAGCATTTT
CASSLDGGDQPQHF
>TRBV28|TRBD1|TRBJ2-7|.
TGTGCCAGCAGTCCGGGGGACAGGGGCTACGAGCAGTACTTC
CASSPGDRGYEQYF
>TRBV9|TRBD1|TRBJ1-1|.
TGTGCCAGCAGCGTCCTTGACAGGGGCACTGAAGCTTTCTTT
CASSVLDRGTEAFF
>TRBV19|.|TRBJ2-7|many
TGTGCCAGTAGTATAATTTTCGCGGCTGGCTTCGAGCAGTACTTC
CASSIIFAAGFEQYF
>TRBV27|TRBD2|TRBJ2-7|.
TGTGCCAGCAGCACCCGAGGGGCCAGCGGGACCCACGAGCAGTACTTC
CASSTRGASGTHEQYF
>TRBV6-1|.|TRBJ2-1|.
TGTGCCAGCAGGGCAGGCAGCGGAGGTGACAATGAGCAGTTCTTC
CASRAGSGGDNEQFF
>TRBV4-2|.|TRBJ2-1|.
TGTGCCAGCAGCCAGGTAGCGGCGCGAGGGAATAATGAGCAGTTCTTC
CASSQVAARGNNEQFF
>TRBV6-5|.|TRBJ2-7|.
TGTGCCAGCAGTTCGCGGTACTACGAGCAGTACTTC
CASSSRYYEQYF
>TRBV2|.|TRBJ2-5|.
TGTGCCAGCAGACCCTACAGGGCTCCCGACCAAGAGACCCAGTACTTC
CASRPYRAPDQETQYF
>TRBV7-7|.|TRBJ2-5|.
TGTGCCAGCAGCTTAGTTCCGGGTCCGGAGACCCAGTACTTC
CASSLVPGPETQYF
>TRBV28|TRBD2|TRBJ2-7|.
TGTGCCAGCAGATGGAGCGGGAACTACGAGCAGTACTTC
CASRWSGNYEQYF
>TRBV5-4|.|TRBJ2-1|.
TGTGCCAGCAAGGGCCCTATGGACAATGAGCAGTTCTTC
CASKGPMDNEQFF
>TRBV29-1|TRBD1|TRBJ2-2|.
TGCAGCGCGATAGCTGGGACAGTAAACACCGGGGAGCTGTTTTTT
CSAIAGTVNTGELFF
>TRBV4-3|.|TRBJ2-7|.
TGCGCCAGCAGCCAAGGGCCTCACTACGAGCAGTACTTC
CASSQGPHYEQYF
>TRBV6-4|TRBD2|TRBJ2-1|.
TGTGCCAGCAGTGACGTTGTGACTAGCAGTGAGCAGTTCTTC
CASSDVVTSSEQFF
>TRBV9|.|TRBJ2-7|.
TGTGCCAGCAGCGTAGAGGTTGACGGCCTAACGTACGAGCAGTACTTC
CASSVEVDGLTYEQYF
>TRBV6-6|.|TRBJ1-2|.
TGTGCCAGCAGACACATACCGGCTGTTACTAGTAATGGCTACACCTTC
CASRHIPAVTSNGYTF
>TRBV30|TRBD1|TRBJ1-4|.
TGTGCCTGGGCAGGGGGCTCTAGTACTAATGAAAAACTGTTTTTT
CAWAGGSSTNEKLFF
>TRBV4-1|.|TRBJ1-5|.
TGCGCCAGCAGCCAAGTACTCGGGGGCCGGGAGCCCCAGCATTTT
CASSQVLGGREPQHF
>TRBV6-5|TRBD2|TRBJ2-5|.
TGTGCCACCGCCTCGCCAGCGGGAGGGGCAGAGACCCAGTACTTC
CATASPAGGAETQYF
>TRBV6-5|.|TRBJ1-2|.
TGTGCCAGCAGTTACCGGGGGGCAAAAACATTTTATGGCTACACCTTC
CASSYRGAKTFYGYTF
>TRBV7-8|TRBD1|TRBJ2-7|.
TGTGCCAGCAGCCGGACGGGACAGGGCAGGTACGAGCAGTACTTC
CASSRTGQGRYEQYF
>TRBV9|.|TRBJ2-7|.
TGTGCCAGCAGCGTAGGTCCAGGGAGCTCCTACGAGCAGTACTTC
CASSVGPGSSYEQYF
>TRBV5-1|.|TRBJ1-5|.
TGCGCCAGCAGCAGGGACGGGGGAAATCAGCCCCAGCATTTT
CASSRDGGNQPQHF
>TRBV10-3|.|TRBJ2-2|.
TGTGCCATCAGTGAGTTCCCCACCAACACCGGGGAGCTGTTTTTT
CAISEFPTNTGELFF